This TCR beta chain was sequenced for a study of cytomegalovirus exposure and HLA in healthy donors. The PCR made use of 60 Vbeta and 13 Jbeta primers. Profiled with immunoSEQ multiplex PCR; TCRdb holds only in-frame clones, not every one. The sample yields under 140,000 clones, roughly four fifths seen once. This receptor was taken from a woman aged 25 to 39 in good health and CMV-seronegative. The sequencing input was PBMCs.

This CDR3 reads CASAQSLGSYGYTF. The CDR3 DNA reads TGTGCCAGCGCACAATCGCTGGGCAGCTATGGCTACACCTTC. The chain carries TRBV28 and TRBJ1-2; D not resolved. The CDR3 covers 14 residues. The V gene lost 8 bases and the J gene lost 4 bases, with 17 bases spanning the gap. CDR1 is MDHEN, CDR2 SYDVKM, per germline.